This passage covers 26 T cell receptor beta chains from one sample sequenced in a study of control samples from healthy donors and cancer patients. The method was immunoSEQ multiplex PCR; TCRdb's version includes in-frame clones alone and lacks a portion of them. This sample yields roughly 120,000 clones, of which over 85% are seen a single time; roughly 2.6% belongs to the top ten. The sequenced sample was blood. All receptors derive from a young man in good health.

This chain connects TRBV4-1 to TRBJ2-7; 11 nucleotides line up with TRBD2. From germline, CDR1 is MGHRA and CDR2 YSYEKL. CDR3 length equals 17 residues. The V segment lost 0 bases and the J segment 3 bases; nucleotides outside the gene matches: 7. The DNA of the CDR3 is TGCGCCAGCAGCCAAGAGCCCCGTAGCGGGGGGGGCTACGAGCAGTACTTC. It yields the protein CASSQEPRSGGGYEQYF.

The chain carries TRBV11-2 and TRBJ2-5; D gene unclear. The CDR3 spans 13 residues. Germline-derived CDR1 and CDR2 are SGHAT and FQNNGV. V lost 4 bases to trimming and J lost 5 bases, with 11 bases between them. In DNA form, the CDR3 reads TGTGCCAGCAGCTCCGGGTTATCTGAGACCCAGTACTTC. It yields the protein CASSSGLSETQYF.

This clone was observed once. Here the CDR3 DNA reads TGTGCCAGCAGCCCGCGCGCTTCGTTCTCTGGAAACACCATATATTTT. Amino acid sequence: CASSPRASFSGNTIYF. The chain employs TRBV3-1 (or the pseudogene TRBV3-2) and TRBJ1-3; D is unclear. CDR1 is LGHDT and CDR2 is YNNKEL in the germline V gene (reference sequence). Between the trimmed V and J ends, which lost 4 bases and 0 bases, there was a span of 13 bases. This CDR3 is 16 amino acids long.

This chain connects TRBV11-2 to TRBJ2-3, with D possibly matching TRBD1 (5 bases). Germline CDR1 is SGHAT and CDR2 is FQNNGV. CDR3 length equals 17 residues. The V gene lost 2 bases and the J gene lost 1 base, with 16 bases spanning the gap. In DNA, the CDR3 is TGTGCCAGCAGCTTACCCGCAGCCCCGACAGGCACAGATACGCAGTATTTT. Residues: CASSLPAAPTGTDTQYF.

This chain joins TRBV5-4 and TRBJ2-3, with a possible D match to TRBD1 (6 bases). The CDR3 is made up of 14 amino acids. Germline assignment: CDR1 SGHNT and CDR2 YYREEE (reference sequence). V lost 5 bases and J 1 base, leaving 11 bases between the germline ends. CDR3 sequence (DNA): TGTGCCAGCAGACAGGGTGGAGGCACAGATACGCAGTATTTT. Its translation is CASRQGGGTDTQYF.

CDR3 in DNA: TGCGCCAGCTCGGACAGGGTGGGGAATGAGCAGTTCTTC. This encodes CASSDRVGNEQFF. The chain has TRBV5-1 and TRBJ2-1; TRBD1 matches 8 bases. Germline CDR1 SGHRS, CDR2 YFSETQ. V shed 7 bases, J shed 7 bases, and the junction held 7 bases outside the gene matches. The CDR3 contains 13 residues.

The V and J genes are TRBV7-2 and TRBJ2-5; 7 positions match TRBD2. V shed 5 bases, J shed 5 bases, and the junction held 11 bases outside the gene matches. Germline assignment: CDR1 SGHTA and CDR2 FQGNSA. CDR3 length: 15 amino acids. For the CDR3, the DNA is TGTGCCAGCAGCCCTCCGGGCGTCGGGGGGGAGACCCAGTACTTC. It yields the protein CASSPPGVGGETQYF. Variable domain in full (rest from reference TRBV7-2 and TRBJ2-5): GAGVSQSPSNKVTEKGKDVELRCDPISGHTALYWYRQSLGQGLEFLIYFQGNSAPDKSGLPSDRFSAERTGGSVSTLTIQRTQQEDSAVYLCASSPPGVGGETQYFGPGTRLLVL.

The chain couples TRBV10-3 to TRBJ1-2; 7 bases map to TRBD1. Germline values: CDR1 ENHRY, CDR2 SYGVKD. V was pared by 6 bases and J by 3 bases, with 10 bases of the junction left unmatched. The CDR3 has 15 residues. The CDR3 DNA reads as TGTGCCATCAGAGGAGGGGGCTATGCGGACTATGGCTACACCTTC. Its protein is CAIRGGGYADYGYTF.

The V gene is TRBV7-8, the J gene TRBJ2-1; D perhaps matches TRBD1 (6 bases). This CDR3 has 15 amino acids. Germline CDR1 is SGHVS and CDR2 is FQNEAQ. V lost 5 bases, J lost 5 bases, and 16 bases lay in between. CDR3 DNA sequence: TGTGCCAGCAGCCCCCCCGGCAGGGGAAACAATGAGCAGTTCTTC. Encoded protein: CASSPPGRGNNEQFF. Using reference TRBV7-8 and TRBJ2-1 for the parts outside the CDR3, the full variable domain is GAGVSQSPRYKVAKRGQDVALRCDPISGHVSLFWYQQALGQGPEFLTYFQNEAQLDKSGLPSDRFFAERPEGSVSTLKIQRTQQEDSAVYLCASSPPGRGNNEQFFGPGTRLTVL.

The chain uses TRBV2 and TRBJ1-1; 7 bases fit TRBD1. CDR3 length: 14 amino acids. CDR1 and CDR2 (germline): SNHLY, FYNNEI. V was pared by 6 bases and J by 3 bases, with 7 bases of the junction left unmatched. DNA for the CDR3: TGTGCCAGCAGCCCCGGACAGGTATACACTGAAGCTTTCTTT. Its protein product is CASSPGQVYTEAFF.

As concerns this clone: Germline is not matched at one junction end, which may reflect a read error. This chain connects TRBV30 to TRBJ1-1; D gene uncertain. The CDR3 loop spans 11 amino acids. Germline CDR1 and CDR2: GTSNPN and SVGIG (reference sequence). The CDR3 nucleotides read TGTGCCTGGGAGAGCAGAGGTCTTTGCGTCTTT. It is translated as CAWESRGLCVF.

The V call is TRBV28, the J call TRBJ2-7; a possible D gene is TRBD1 (5 bases). Trimming stripped 5 bases from V and 7 bases from J, with 9 bases between. Looked up from germline, CDR1 is MDHEN and CDR2 is SYDVKM. This CDR3 region has 11 residues. The CDR3 DNA sequence: TGTGCCAGCAGTCCCCAGGGTGAGCAGTACTTC. Translation: CASSPQGEQYF.

This clone was recorded a few times. The chain joins TRBV29-1 to TRBJ1-1; tentatively, D is TRBD1 (6 bases). The CDR3 loop spans 13 amino acids. V was pared by 3 bases and J by 4 bases, with 12 bases between. Germline V gene sequence: CDR1 SQVTM, CDR2 ANQGSEA. Here the CDR3 DNA reads TGCAGCGTTGAGGCAGGGGAAGGCACTGAAGCTTTCTTT. Encoded protein: CSVEAGEGTEAFF.

This chain connects TRBV5-8 to TRBJ1-1; D may be TRBD1 (5 bases). Germline loops: CDR1 SGHTS, CDR2 YDEGEE. The germline V and J ends were trimmed by 3 bases and 4 bases, with 19 bases remaining between them. This CDR3 has 16 amino acids. Here the CDR3 DNA reads TGTGCCAGCAGCTCCCGGGGCGGGCCATTGAGCACTGAAGCTTTCTTT. This encodes CASSSRGGPLSTEAFF.

The V gene is TRBV3-1 (or the pseudogene TRBV3-2), the J gene TRBJ2-2; possible D gene TRBD2, 6 bases. The germline CDR1 and CDR2 sequences are LGHDT and YNNKEL (reference sequence). The CDR3 extends over 19 amino acids. V lost 2 bases and J lost 6, with 25 bases in between. CDR3 sequence: CASSQPGQAGRLLPGELFF. CDR3 coding DNA: TGTGCCAGCAGCCAACCTGGTCAAGCGGGCCGCCTCCTTCCCGGGGAGCTGTTTTTT.

The chain links TRBV4-1 to TRBJ1-2, with 10 nucleotides matching TRBD1. Germline lookup yields CDR1 MGHRA and CDR2 YSYEKL. This CDR3 is built from 16 residues. V dropped 0 bases and J dropped 4; count of bases not matched to a gene: 5. DNA for the CDR3: TGCGCCAGCAGCCAAGAGCGGACAGGGGGAACCTATGGCTACACCTTC. As protein: CASSQERTGGTYGYTF.

The V and J genes are TRBV18 and TRBJ1-4; 8 bases map to TRBD1. V shed 3 bases and J 11 bases; nucleotides not matched to a gene: 8. Germline V gene lookup returns CDR1 KGHSH and CDR2 LQKENI. CDR3 size: 14 residues. In DNA, the CDR3 is TGTGCCAGCTCACCGTCAGGGGGCCGGGGGAAACTGTTTTTT. This encodes CASSPSGGRGKLFF.

The chain carries TRBV5-5 and TRBJ1-2; 10 bases are shared with TRBD1. In germline, CDR1 is SGHKS, CDR2 YYEKEE (reference sequence). V lost 3 bases, J lost 8 bases, and 10 bases stayed unmatched. CDR3 length: 15 residues. The CDR3 DNA reads TGTGCCAGCAGCTCCGTTGACAGGGGGCTCAGGGGCTACACCTTC. This translates into CASSSVDRGLRGYTF. Variable domain in full (rest from reference TRBV5-5 and TRBJ1-2): DAGVTQSPTHLIKTRGQQVTLRCSPISGHKSVSWYQQVLGQGPQFIFQYYEKEERGRGNFPDRFSARQFPNYSSELNVNALLLGDSALYLCASSSVDRGLRGYTFGSGTRLTVV.

The chain has TRBV10-2 and TRBJ1-1; D gene ambiguous. The CDR3 totals 14 residues. Trimming removed 10 bases from V and 0 bases from J, with 15 bases in between. Germline-derived CDR1 and CDR2 are WSHSY and SAAADI. The CDR3, as DNA: TGCGCCACCTGCGGGCAGATGGTGAACACTGAAGCTTTCTTT. This encodes CATCGQMVNTEAFF.

This rearrangement joins TRBV6-5 to TRBJ1-1; 8 positions match TRBD1. Germline V CDR1 and CDR2: MNHEY, SVGAGI. This CDR3 is 14 amino acids long. With V trimmed by 5 bases and J by 4 bases, 6 bases remained unmatched. The CDR3: CASSRSTGVTEAFF. In nucleotides, the CDR3 is TGTGCCAGCAGTCGTTCGACAGGGGTCACTGAAGCTTTCTTT.

CDR3 amino acids: CATGGTGAGEYGYTF. Written as DNA, the CDR3 is TGTGCCACAGGTGGGACAGGGGCGGGAGAATATGGCTACACCTTC. The chain employs TRBV7-2 and TRBJ1-2; 10 positions agree with TRBD1. J lost 5 bases, V lost 10 bases, and 13 bases had no gene match. Germline V gives CDR1 SGHTA, CDR2 FQGNSA. This CDR3 comprises 15 residues.

The genes are TRBV18 and TRBJ2-1; either TRBD1 or TRBD2 may supply D (5 bases each). Trimming removed 0 bases at V and 6 bases at J, with 24 bases between. The CDR3 extends over 19 amino acids. Per germline, CDR1 KGHSH and CDR2 LQKENI. The CDR3 bases are TGTGCCAGCTCACCACCGGGGAAGGACCGGGACCGTTTCCGCAATGAGCAGTTCTTC. Its protein product is CASSPPGKDRDRFRNEQFF.

The V and J genes are TRBV5-4 and TRBJ2-7; TRBD1 aligns across 11 bases. This CDR3 is 14 amino acids long. V lost 3 bases and J lost 3; bases outside the gene matches: 2. Germline lookup yields CDR1 SGHNT and CDR2 YYREEE (reference sequence). In DNA form, the CDR3 reads TGTGCCAGCAGCTCGGGGACAGGGGGCTACGAGCAGTACTTC. Its protein product is CASSSGTGGYEQYF.

The V and J genes are TRBV12-2 and TRBJ1-2. TRBV12-2 is given as a pseudogene. This CDR3 is 12 amino acids long. For the CDR3, the DNA is TGTGCAAGTCGCTTTCCCTCCGGGGGCTACACCTTC. It translates to CASRFPSGGYTF.

V is TRBV7-2 and J is TRBJ2-3; D possibly uses TRBD1 or TRBD2 (7 bases each). This CDR3 contains 17 residues. The V end lost 4 bases, the J end lost 2 bases, and 19 bases lay between the germline ends. Germline V gene data show CDR1 as SGHTA and CDR2 as FQGNSA. The CDR3 sequence: CASSSGGLAVFTDTQYF. CDR3 DNA: TGTGCCAGCAGCTCAGGGGGGCTAGCGGTCTTCACAGATACGCAGTATTTT.

The chain uses TRBV6-5 and TRBJ2-7; D is unresolved. The germline V gene has CDR1 MNHEY and CDR2 SVGAGI. The CDR3 totals 13 residues. Trimming shortened V by 6 bases and J by 4 bases, and 13 bases separated the two germline ends. CDR3 coding DNA: TGTGCCAGCAGCCTAGGCAGGAGTTACGAGCAGTACTTC. Residues: CASSLGRSYEQYF.